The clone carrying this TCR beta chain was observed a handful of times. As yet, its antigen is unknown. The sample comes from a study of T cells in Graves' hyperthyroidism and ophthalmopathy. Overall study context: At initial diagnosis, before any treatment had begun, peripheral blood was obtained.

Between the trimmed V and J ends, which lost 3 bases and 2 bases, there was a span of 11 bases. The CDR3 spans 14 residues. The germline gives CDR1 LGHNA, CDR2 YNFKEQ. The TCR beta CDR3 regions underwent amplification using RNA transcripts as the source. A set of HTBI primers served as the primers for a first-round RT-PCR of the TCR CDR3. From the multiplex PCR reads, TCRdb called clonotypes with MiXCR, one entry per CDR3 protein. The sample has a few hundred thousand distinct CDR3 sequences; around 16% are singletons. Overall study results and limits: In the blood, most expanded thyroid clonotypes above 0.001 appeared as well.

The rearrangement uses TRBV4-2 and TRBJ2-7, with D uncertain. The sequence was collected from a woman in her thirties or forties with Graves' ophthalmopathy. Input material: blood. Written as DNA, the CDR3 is TGTGCCAGCAGCCAGATCGCGAGGACCTACGAGCAGTACTTC. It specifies CASSQIARTYEQYF.